This TCR beta chain was profiled in a study of beta chain features in type 1 diabetes. Study observations and caveats: Healthy donors had naive, central memory and Treg TCRB repertoires that appeared less similar than those seen among patients. Shorter templates may be favored by PCR, equally so in patients and controls. Shortening that was moderate but significant affected the TCRB CDR3s of Type 1 diabetes patients in all four CD4+ subsets.

V was pared by 3 bases and J by 0 bases, with 12 bases between. This CDR3 region has 17 residues. Germline lookup yields CDR1 LNHDA and CDR2 SQIVND (reference sequence). This clone has a handful of counts. The target antigen is unknown. Sequencing targeted expressed TCRB transcripts, as all isolated RNA had been reverse transcribed. The method was immunoSEQ multiplex PCR; TCRdb's version includes in-frame clones alone and lacks a portion of them. The sample includes 100,000 to 150,000 clones, 17% of them seen just once. Sorted CD4+ subsets: naive, central memory, regulatory, stem cell-like memory (CD45RO/CCR7/CD25/CD127/CD95/CD27 panel).

The J gene is TRBJ2-6, the V gene TRBV19; TRBD2 is a possible D gene (6 bases). Sequencing used central memory CD4+ T cells from blood. This receptor was identified in a man between 18 and 35 years old with type 1 diabetes. CDR3 loop: CASSMPVGSSGANVLTF. CDR3 coding DNA: TGTGCCAGTAGTATGCCCGTCGGGAGCTCTGGGGCCAACGTCCTGACTTTC.